This is a list of T cell receptor beta chains from one sample in a study of cytomegalovirus exposure and HLA in healthy donors. Generated by immunoSEQ multiplex PCR, the TCRdb table keeps only in-frame clones and is missing some. The table has more than 90,000 clones, approximately 68% seen once. Sequenced material: PBMCs. The receptors were sampled from a boy younger than 18 in good health and CMV-seropositive. Both conserved end residues are part of each CDR3. Each record gives: D gene, clone size, J gene, V gene, CDR3 protein, CDR3 DNA. D genes are given only for firm matches. A row's size may be missing; if present it is once, few, many or a size class.

>NA|few|TRBJ1-1|TRBV19
CASRRAGVDTEAFF
TGTGCCAGTAGGCGCGCGGGGGTTGACACTGAAGCTTTCTTT
>NA|few|TRBJ1-5|TRBV5-6
CASSLSGVWNQPQHF
TGTGCCAGCAGCTTGTCGGGGGTCTGGAATCAGCCCCAGCATTTT
>NA|NA|TRBJ2-6|TRBV7-6
CASSQRGFSGANVLTF
TGTGCCAGCAGCCAAAGGGGGTTCTCTGGGGCCAACGTCCTGACTTTC
>NA|NA|TRBJ2-5|TRBV18
CASSPLTGRGPAETQYF
TGTGCCAGCTCACCACTGACTGGGCGGGGCCCCGCGGAGACCCAGTACTTC
>NA|NA|TRBJ1-2|TRBV30
CAWSADSRYGYTF
TGTGCCTGGAGTGCGGACAGCCGCTATGGCTACACCTTC
>NA|few|TRBJ2-7|TRBV2
CASSYSYEQYF
TGTGCCAGCAGTTACAGTTACGAGCAGTACTTC
>TRBD1|NA|TRBJ1-2|TRBV5-1
CASSPDRPHNGYGYTF
TGCGCCAGCAGCCCGGACAGGCCACACAACGGGTATGGCTACACCTTC
>TRBD2|few|TRBJ2-3|TRBV5-1
CASSPGLAGATDTQYF
TGCGCCAGCAGCCCGGGACTAGCGGGAGCGACAGATACGCAGTATTTT
>TRBD2|NA|TRBJ2-1|TRBV6-1
CASRKSGNNEQFF
TGTGCCAGCAGAAAAAGCGGGAACAATGAGCAGTTCTTC
>NA|NA|TRBJ1-6|TRBV7-2
CASSLPQGSNSPLHF
TGTGCCAGCAGCTTACCACAGGGTAGTAATTCACCCCTCCACTTT
>TRBD1|NA|TRBJ1-2|TRBV4-1
CASSQPRQGRGGYPF
TGCGCCAGCAGCCAACCGCGACAGGGGAGAGGTGGCTACCCCTTC
>TRBD1|once|TRBJ1-2|TRBV5-1
CASSWGDRSGYTF
TGCGCCAGCAGCTGGGGGGACAGGAGTGGCTACACCTTC
>NA|NA|TRBJ2-7|TRBV9
CASSVAAGTFYEQYF
TGTGCCAGCAGCGTAGCGGCGGGGACTTTCTACGAGCAGTACTTC
>TRBD2|NA|TRBJ2-7|TRBV27
CASSSSGLATYEQYF
TGTGCCAGCAGTTCATCGGGACTAGCCACCTACGAGCAGTACTTC
>NA|NA|TRBJ1-1|TRBV6-6
CASSRGQGSTEAFF
TGTGCCAGCAGTCGAGGACAAGGCAGCACTGAAGCTTTCTTT
>NA|NA|TRBJ2-2|TRBV12-2
CASRRKNRGCYTGELFF
TGTGCAAGTCGTCGTAAGAACAGGGGCTGTTACACCGGGGAGCTGTTTTTT
>NA|NA|TRBJ1-3|TRBV30
CAWSPGDSGNTIYF
TGTGCCTGGAGCCCAGGCGACTCTGGAAACACCATATATTTT
>TRBD2|once|TRBJ2-5|TRBV28
CASSLWTSGSQETQYF
TGTGCCAGCAGTTTATGGACTAGCGGGAGTCAAGAGACCCAGTACTTC
>NA|few|TRBJ2-1|TRBV12-5
CASGEFGEQFF
TGTGCTAGTGGAGAGTTTGGTGAGCAGTTCTTC
>NA|NA|TRBJ2-3|TRBV5-4
CASSPDSFTDTQYF
TGTGCCAGCAGCCCGGACAGTTTCACAGATACGCAGTATTTT
>NA|NA|TRBJ2-7|TRBV2
CASSEGGDLYEQYF
TGTGCCAGCAGTGAAGGCGGGGACCTCTACGAGCAGTACTTC
>TRBD1|NA|TRBJ1-1|TRBV28
CASSLLVPDRGATEAFF
TGTGCCAGCAGTCTCCTAGTCCCAGACAGGGGGGCTACTGAAGCTTTCTTT
>NA|few|TRBJ1-3|TRBV5-1
CASSLDTLIGNTIYF
TGCGCCAGCAGCCTGGACACCCTCATTGGAAACACCATATATTTT
>NA|NA|TRBJ2-4|TRBV7-3
CASTTTRGAHKNIQYF
TGTGCCAGCACTACTACGCGCGGGGCCCACAAAAACATTCAGTACTTC
>TRBD2|NA|TRBJ2-1|TRBV9
CASSDGTSLNEQFF
TGTGCCAGCAGCGACGGGACTAGCCTCAATGAGCAGTTCTTC
>TRBD2|NA|TRBJ2-1|TRBV18
CASSPDFGRARKQFF
TGTGCCAGCTCACCCGACTTTGGGAGGGCCCGTAAGCAGTTCTTC
>TRBD1|NA|TRBJ1-5|TRBV18
CASSLRQGQPQHF
TGTGCCAGCTCACTAAGACAGGGTCAGCCCCAGCATTTT
>TRBD1|NA|TRBJ1-6|TRBV5-1
CASNQGAEGSPLHF
TGCGCCAGCAATCAGGGGGCCGAGGGTTCACCCCTCCACTTT
>NA|NA|TRBJ1-6|TRBV5-1
CASSLEGGRQGEPLHF
TGCGCCAGCAGCTTGGAGGGAGGACGGCAGGGCGAACCCCTCCACTTT
>TRBD1|few|TRBJ2-2|TRBV27
CASSVGQGGTGELFF
TGTGCCAGCAGTGTGGGACAGGGGGGCACCGGGGAGCTGTTTTTT
>TRBD1|NA|TRBJ1-2|TRBV5-1
CASSLVAGTGGGYTF
TGCGCCAGCAGCTTGGTGGCCGGGACAGGGGGCGGCTACACCTTC
>NA|few|TRBJ2-7|TRBV20-1
CSAQYIDEQYF
TGCAGTGCCCAATACATCGACGAGCAGTACTTC
>TRBD1|NA|TRBJ2-7|TRBV10-3
CAIGLWDRDYEQYF
TGTGCCATCGGTCTTTGGGACAGGGATTACGAGCAGTACTTC